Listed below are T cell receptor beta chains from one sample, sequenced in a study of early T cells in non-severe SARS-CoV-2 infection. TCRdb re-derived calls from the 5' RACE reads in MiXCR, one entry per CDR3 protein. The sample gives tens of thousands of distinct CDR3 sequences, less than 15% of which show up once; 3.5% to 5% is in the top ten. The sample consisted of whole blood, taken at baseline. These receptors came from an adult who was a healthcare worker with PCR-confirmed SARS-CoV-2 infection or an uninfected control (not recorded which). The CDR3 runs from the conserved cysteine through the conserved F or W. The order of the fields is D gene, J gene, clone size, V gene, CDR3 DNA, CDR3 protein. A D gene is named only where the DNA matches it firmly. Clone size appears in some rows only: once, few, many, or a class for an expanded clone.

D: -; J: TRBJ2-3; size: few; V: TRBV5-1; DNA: TGCGCCAGCCGGGGCGGGTTCACAGATACGCAGTATTTT; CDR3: CASRGGFTDTQYF
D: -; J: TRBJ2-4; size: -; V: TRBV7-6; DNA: TGTGCCAGCAGCTCAACCCCCTCCGGGGGAAACATTCAGTACTTC; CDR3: CASSSTPSGGNIQYF
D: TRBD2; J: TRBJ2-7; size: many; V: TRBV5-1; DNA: TGCGCCAGCAGCTGGGGGACTAGCGGGGGCTTGGAGCAGTACTTC; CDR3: CASSWGTSGGLEQYF
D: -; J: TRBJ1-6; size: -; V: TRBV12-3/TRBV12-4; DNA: TGTGCCAGCAGTTTTCACGGAGATAATTCACCCCTCCACTTT; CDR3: CASSFHGDNSPLHF
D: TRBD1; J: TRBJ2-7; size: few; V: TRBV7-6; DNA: TGTGCCAGCAGCGTTCAGGGGGCCCCATCGTCCAACGAGCAGTACTTC; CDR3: CASSVQGAPSSNEQYF
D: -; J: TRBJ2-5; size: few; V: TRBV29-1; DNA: TGCAGCGTCAGGGATGATGAGACCCAGTACTTC; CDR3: CSVRDDETQYF
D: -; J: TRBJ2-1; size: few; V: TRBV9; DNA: TGTGCCAGCAGCGTATATTGGAGGCCCCCCTACAATGAGCAGTTCTTC; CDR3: CASSVYWRPPYNEQFF
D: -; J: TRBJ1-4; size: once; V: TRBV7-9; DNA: TGTGCCAGCAGCTTAGGACAAACAACTAATGAAAAACTGTTTTTT; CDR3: CASSLGQTTNEKLFF
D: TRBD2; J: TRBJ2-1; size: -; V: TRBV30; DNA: TGTGCCTGGAGGCCCGCAGGGCGAAGAGCGGGGGGCCACAATGAGCAGTTCTTC; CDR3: CAWRPAGRRAGGHNEQFF
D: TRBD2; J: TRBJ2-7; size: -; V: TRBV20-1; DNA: TGCAGTGCTAGTCCCCTAGCGGGAGGGCCCGGCGAGCAGTACTTC; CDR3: CSASPLAGGPGEQYF
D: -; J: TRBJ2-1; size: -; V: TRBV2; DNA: TGTGCCAGCAGTGATACAGGAAAGGGGTCCTACAATGAGCAGTTCTTC; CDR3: CASSDTGKGSYNEQFF
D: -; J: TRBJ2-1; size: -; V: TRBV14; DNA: TGTGCCAGCAGCCAAGATCCAAGGGTAGCCTACAATGAGCAGTTCTTC; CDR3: CASSQDPRVAYNEQFF
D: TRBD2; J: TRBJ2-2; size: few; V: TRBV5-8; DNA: TGTGCCAGCAGCTTGATGGGGACTAGCGGTTGGAACACCGGGGAGCTGTTTTTT; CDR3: CASSLMGTSGWNTGELFF
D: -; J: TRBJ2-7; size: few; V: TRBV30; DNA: TGTGCCTGGAGTAAAGGAGGAGAAAGCTACGAGCAGTACTTC; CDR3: CAWSKGGESYEQYF
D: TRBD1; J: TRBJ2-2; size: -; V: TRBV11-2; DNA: TGTGCCAGTCACCCAGGGACAGGAGGAACCGGGGAGCTGTTTTTT; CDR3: CASHPGTGGTGELFF
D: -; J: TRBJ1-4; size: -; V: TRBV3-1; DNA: TGTGCCAGCAGCCAAGATATAGGCCAGGGAGGTGAAAAACTGTTTTTT; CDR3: CASSQDIGQGGEKLFF
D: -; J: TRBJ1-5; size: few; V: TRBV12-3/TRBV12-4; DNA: TGTGCCAGCAGCGGCTTTGGGCAGCCCCAGCATTTT; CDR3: CASSGFGQPQHF
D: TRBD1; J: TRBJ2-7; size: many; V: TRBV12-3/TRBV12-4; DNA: TGTGCCAGCAGTCCGGGACAGACCGGGGAGCAGTACTTC; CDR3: CASSPGQTGEQYF
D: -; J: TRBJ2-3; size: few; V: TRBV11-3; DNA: TGTGCCAGCAGCTTCAGAGTATTTCAAAAGGCAGATACGCAGTATTTT; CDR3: CASSFRVFQKADTQYF
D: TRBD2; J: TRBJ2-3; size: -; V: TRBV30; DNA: TGTGCCTGGAGTGTTCCCCCCCTAGCGGGCCTGCGAGATACGCAGTATTTT; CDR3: CAWSVPPLAGLRDTQYF
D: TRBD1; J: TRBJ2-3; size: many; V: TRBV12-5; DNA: TGTGCTAGTGGTTTGGTAGCCCCGACAGGGAGCACAGATACGCAGTATTTT; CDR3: CASGLVAPTGSTDTQYF
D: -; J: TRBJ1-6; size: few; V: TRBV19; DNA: TGTGCCAGTAGTATAGGACAGTTAAATTCACCCCTCCACTTT; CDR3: CASSIGQLNSPLHF
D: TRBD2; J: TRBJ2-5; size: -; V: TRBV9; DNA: TGTGCCAGCAGCGCCAGGGACTACCTCCGTACGAGAGAGACCCAGTACTTC; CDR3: CASSARDYLRTRETQYF
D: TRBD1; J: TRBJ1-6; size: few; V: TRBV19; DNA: TGTGCCAGTCGGGAAGACAGGGCGGGATCACCCCTCCACTTT; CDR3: CASREDRAGSPLHF
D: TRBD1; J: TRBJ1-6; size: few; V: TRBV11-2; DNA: TGTGCCAGCAGCTTTACACTGGGGACAGGCGATTCACCCCTCCACTTT; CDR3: CASSFTLGTGDSPLHF
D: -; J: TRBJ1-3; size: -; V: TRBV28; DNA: TGTGCCAGCAGTTTACTCTCTGGAAACACCATATATTTT; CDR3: CASSLLSGNTIYF
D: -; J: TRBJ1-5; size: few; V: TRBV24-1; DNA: TGTGCCACCAGTGATTCAAACAATCAGCCCCAGCATTTT; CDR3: CATSDSNNQPQHF
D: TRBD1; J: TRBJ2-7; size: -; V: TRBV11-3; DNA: TGTGCCAGCAGCCCCGGGACAGGGAATAACGAGCAGTACTTC; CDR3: CASSPGTGNNEQYF
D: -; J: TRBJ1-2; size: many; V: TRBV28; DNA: TGTGCCAGCAGTTTTGGGGGGCCGGGAGCTATTTATGGCTACACCTTC; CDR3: CASSFGGPGAIYGYTF
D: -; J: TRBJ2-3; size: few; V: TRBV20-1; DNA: TGCAGTGCTAGAGTAGGAGGGACTAGCACAGATACGCAGTATTTT; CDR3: CSARVGGTSTDTQYF
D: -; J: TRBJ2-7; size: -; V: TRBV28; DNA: TGTGCCAGCATAAGGGAGCACGAGCAGTACTTC; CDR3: CASIREHEQYF
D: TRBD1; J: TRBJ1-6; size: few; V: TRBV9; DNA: TGTGCCAGCAGCGCGCAGGGGGTGGGAAATTCACCCCTCCACTTT; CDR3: CASSAQGVGNSPLHF
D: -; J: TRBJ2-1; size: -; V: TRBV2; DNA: TGTGCCAGTAGCCGGGACTTCAGTGGGGAGCAGTTCTTC; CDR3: CASSRDFSGEQFF
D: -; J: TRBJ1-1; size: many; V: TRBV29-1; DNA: TGCAGCGTTGGGGGCAGACAGAACACTGAAGCTTTCTTT; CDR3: CSVGGRQNTEAFF
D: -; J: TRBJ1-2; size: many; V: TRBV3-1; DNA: TGTGCCAGCAGTGCGAATAGGGGGTACTATGGCTACACCTTC; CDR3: CASSANRGYYGYTF
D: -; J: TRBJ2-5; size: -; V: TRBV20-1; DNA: TGCAGTGCTAGCGGAGCCCAGGAGACCCAGTACTTC; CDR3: CSASGAQETQYF
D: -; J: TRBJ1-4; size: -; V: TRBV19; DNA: TGTGCCAGTAGCGAAGGTAGGGGCCCTTCGGACGAAAAACTGTTTTTT; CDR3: CASSEGRGPSDEKLFF
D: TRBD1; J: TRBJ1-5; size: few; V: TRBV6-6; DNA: TGTGCCAGCAAAGACAGGGTACCTCAGCCCCAGCATTTT; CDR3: CASKDRVPQPQHF
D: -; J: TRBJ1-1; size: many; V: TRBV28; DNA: TGTGCCTCCCCGGCCAGGGAAGCTTTCTTT; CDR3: CASPAREAFF
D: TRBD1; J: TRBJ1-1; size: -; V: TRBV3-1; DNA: TGTGCCAGCAGCCAAAGGACCCCAGGGGGGGGCACTGAAGCTTTCTTT; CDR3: CASSQRTPGGGTEAFF
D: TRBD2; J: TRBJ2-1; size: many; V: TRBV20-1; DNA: TGCAGTGCCACCGGGACTAGCGGATTTTTCTCCTACAATGAGCAGTTCTTC; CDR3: CSATGTSGFFSYNEQFF
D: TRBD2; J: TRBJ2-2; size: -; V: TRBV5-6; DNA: TGTGCCAGCAGCTCTGGACTAGCGGGGGCCATCACCGGGGAGCTGTTTTTT; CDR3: CASSSGLAGAITGELFF
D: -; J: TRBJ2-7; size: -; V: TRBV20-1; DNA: TGCAGTGCTAGTCCCAGTCAGGAGCAGTACTTC; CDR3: CSASPSQEQYF
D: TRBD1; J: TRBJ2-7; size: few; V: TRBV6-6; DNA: TGTGCCAGCAGTTCCCCGGGACAGGGACGCCAGCAGTACTTC; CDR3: CASSSPGQGRQQYF
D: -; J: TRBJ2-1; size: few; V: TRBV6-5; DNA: TGTGCCAGCAGTTACCAGGGAAGTGAGCAGTTCTTC; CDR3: CASSYQGSEQFF
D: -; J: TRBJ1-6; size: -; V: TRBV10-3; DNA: TGTGCCATCCCGCGAGGGTGGCTGCCCCCCCGCGAGTGCCCACCCCTCCACTTT; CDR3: CAIPRGWLPPRECPPLHF
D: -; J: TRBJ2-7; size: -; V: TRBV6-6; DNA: TGTGCCAGCGGGGAGGGGGCCTACGAGCAGTACTTC; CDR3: CASGEGAYEQYF
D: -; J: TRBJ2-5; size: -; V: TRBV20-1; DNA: TGCAGTGCGCAAACCCTAGCCCAAGAGACCCAGTACTTC; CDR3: CSAQTLAQETQYF
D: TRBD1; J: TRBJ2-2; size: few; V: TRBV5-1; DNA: TGCGCCAGCAGCTCTTTGGACAGGAGCGGGGAGCTGTTTTTT; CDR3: CASSSLDRSGELFF
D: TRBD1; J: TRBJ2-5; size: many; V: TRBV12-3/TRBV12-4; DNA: TGTGCCAGCAGTTCCGAGGGGGCGGGTCAAGAGACCCAGTACTTC; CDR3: CASSSEGAGQETQYF
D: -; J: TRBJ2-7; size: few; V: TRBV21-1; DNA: TGTGCCAGCAGCAAATTGGACGGAGCCTACGAGCAGTACTTC; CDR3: CASSKLDGAYEQYF
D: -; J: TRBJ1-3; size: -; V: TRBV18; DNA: TGTGCCAGCTCACCAGACGGGGGCTCTGGAAACACCATATATTTT; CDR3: CASSPDGGSGNTIYF
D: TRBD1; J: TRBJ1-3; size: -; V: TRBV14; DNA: TGTGCCAGCGGAGGGGGCCTCGGAAACACCATATATTTT; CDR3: CASGGGLGNTIYF
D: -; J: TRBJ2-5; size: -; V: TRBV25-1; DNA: TGTGCCAGCAGTGAATTTTTAGCCAGGGAGACCCAGTACTTC; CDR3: CASSEFLARETQYF
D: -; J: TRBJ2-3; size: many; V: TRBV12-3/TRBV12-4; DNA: TGTGCCAGCAGGACGGGCCAGGGAATCAGCACAGATACGCAGTATTTT; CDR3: CASRTGQGISTDTQYF
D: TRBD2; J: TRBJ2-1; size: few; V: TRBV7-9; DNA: TGTGCCAGCAGCGGGGGACTAGCGGGAGAGAATGAGCAGTTCTTC; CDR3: CASSGGLAGENEQFF
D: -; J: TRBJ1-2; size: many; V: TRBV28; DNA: TGTGCCAGCAGTTCCCCCTCGCAGGACCGACTCTATGGCTACACCTTC; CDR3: CASSSPSQDRLYGYTF